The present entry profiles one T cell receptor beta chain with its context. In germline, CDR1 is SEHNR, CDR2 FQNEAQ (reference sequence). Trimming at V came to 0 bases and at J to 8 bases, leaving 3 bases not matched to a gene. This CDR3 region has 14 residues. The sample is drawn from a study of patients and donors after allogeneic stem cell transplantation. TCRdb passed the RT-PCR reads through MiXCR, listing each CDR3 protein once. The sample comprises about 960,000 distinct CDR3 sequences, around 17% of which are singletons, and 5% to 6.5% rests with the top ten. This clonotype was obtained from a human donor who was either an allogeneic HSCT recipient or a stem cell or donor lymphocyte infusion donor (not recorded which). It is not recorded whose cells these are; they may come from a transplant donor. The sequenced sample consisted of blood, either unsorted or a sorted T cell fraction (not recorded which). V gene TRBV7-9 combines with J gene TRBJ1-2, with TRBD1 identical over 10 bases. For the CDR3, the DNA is TGTGCCAGCAGCTTAGCGCGGACAGGGGGGGGCTACACCTTC. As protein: CASSLARTGGGYTF.